The 14 T cell receptor beta chains below were found in one sample sequenced in a study of shared clonotypes between healthy human individuals. CD45RO-negative cells were positively selected for CCR7, leaving out terminally differentiated effector memory CD45RA+ cells. Assay: immunoSEQ multiplex PCR; the TCRdb copy retains only in-frame clones and omits some. The sample includes approximately 740,000 clones, about 92% seen only once; the top ten take approximately 25%. Sequencing was done on a sample of naive CD8+ T cells sorted from blood. The receptor source for this set is a young man in good health.

The chain uses TRBV6-1 and TRBJ2-5; 7 positions agree with TRBD1. In germline, CDR1 is MNHNS, CDR2 SASEGT. This CDR3 is built from 17 residues. The ends lost 0 bases at V and 1 base at J; junction bases unmatched: 8. The CDR3 nucleotides read TGTGCCAGCAGTGAAGCTGGACCCGGGACAGTCCAAGAGACCCAGTACTTC. This sequence encodes CASSEAGPGTVQETQYF.

A word on this clone: In the same sample, other DNA sequences code for this CDR3. The CDR3 here is CASSSDSNQPQHF. The CDR3 DNA follows: TGTGCCAGCAGTTCCGACAGCAATCAGCCCCAGCATTTT. The chain uses TRBV27 and TRBJ1-5; D is unclear. This CDR3 comprises 13 residues. The V and J ends lost 4 bases and 1 base respectively, with 5 bases between them. CDR1 is MNHEY and CDR2 is SMNVEV in the germline V gene (reference sequence).

This chain joins TRBV19 and TRBJ2-1; 13 bases are a match to TRBD2. CDR3 length: 18 amino acids. J was trimmed by 0 bases and V by 7 bases; bases with no gene match: 9. Germline V gene sequence: CDR1 LNHDA, CDR2 SQIVND (reference sequence). CDR3 nucleotide sequence: TGTGCCAGTAAGGGACTAGCGGGGCAACTGAGCTCCTACAATGAGCAGTTCTTC. It encodes CASKGLAGQLSSYNEQFF.

J is TRBJ2-7 and V is TRBV4-1; 7 nucleotides align to TRBD2. This CDR3 spans 14 amino acids. The ends lost 4 bases at V and 6 bases at J; junction bases unmatched: 9. Per the germline V gene, CDR1 is MGHRA and CDR2 is YSYEKL. The CDR3 spells CASSPGLGGSEQYF. The CDR3 coding sequence is TGCGCCAGCAGCCCAGGACTAGGAGGAAGCGAGCAGTACTTC.

This clone was observed a few times. The chain combines TRBV19 with TRBJ2-7; 8 positions agree with TRBD2. Germline V lookup: CDR1 LNHDA, CDR2 SQIVND (reference sequence). J was trimmed by 2 bases and V by 1 base; bases with no gene match: 4. The CDR3 consists of 15 residues. CDR3 protein: CASSIGLAGPYEQYF. The DNA of the CDR3 is TGTGCCAGTAGTATAGGCCTAGCGGGTCCCTACGAGCAGTACTTC. The whole variable domain, remainder taken from reference TRBV19 and TRBJ2-7, is DGGITQSPKYLFRKEGQNVTLSCEQNLNHDAMYWYRQDPGQGLRLIYYSQIVNDFQKGDIAEGYSVSREKKESFPLTVTSAQKNPTAFYLCASSIGLAGPYEQYFGPGTRLTVT.

The rearrangement joins TRBV27 to TRBJ2-1; weak D call: TRBD1 (5 bases). Looked up from germline, CDR1 is MNHEY and CDR2 is SMNVEV (reference sequence). V was cut by 6 bases and J by 10 bases, with 16 bases left in between. The CDR3 runs 13 residues. The CDR3 loop is CASSLQGKNEQFF. The CDR3 bases are TGTGCCAGCAGCCTGCAGGGTAAGAACGAGCAGTTCTTC.

This chain uses TRBV29-1 with TRBJ2-3; D ambiguous. Germline assignment: CDR1 SQVTM and CDR2 ANQGSEA. CDR3 length equals 14 residues. V lost 0 bases to trimming and J lost 3 bases, with 10 bases between them. The CDR3 protein is CSVEETDETDTQYF. CDR3 in DNA: TGCAGCGTTGAAGAGACGGATGAGACAGATACGCAGTATTTT.

In this sample, this clone turned up once. The chain uses TRBV7-9 and TRBJ1-2; D uncertain. This CDR3 contains 15 residues. The germline V gene has CDR1 SEHNR and CDR2 FQNEAQ (reference sequence). V was pared by 4 bases and J by 0 bases, with 12 bases between. CDR3 sequence reads: CASSSRHTSNYGYTF. For the CDR3, the DNA is TGTGCCAGCAGCTCCCGACATACTTCTAACTATGGCTACACCTTC.

The chain uses TRBV7-9 and TRBJ2-1; the match to TRBD1 covers 9 bases. CDR1 is SEHNR and CDR2 is FQNEAQ in the germline V gene (reference sequence). This CDR3 is 15 amino acids long. The J segment lost 3 bases and the V segment lost 4 bases, leaving 4 bases of the junction unmatched. The CDR3 is CASSSDRGYYNEQFF. DNA for the CDR3: TGTGCCAGCAGCTCGGACAGGGGTTACTACAATGAGCAGTTCTTC.

The rearrangement links TRBV7-9 to TRBJ2-2; 9 nucleotides align to TRBD2. The V and J ends lost 5 bases and 6 bases, in that order; junction bases with no gene match: 16. The CDR3 loop spans 18 amino acids. Per germline, CDR1 SEHNR and CDR2 FQNEAQ (reference sequence). The DNA for the CDR3 is TGTGCCAGCAGCCATCCGGCCCCGGGACTAGCAGTTCCCGGGGAGCTGTTTTTT. Protein sequence: CASSHPAPGLAVPGELFF.

The chain joins TRBV4-3 to TRBJ2-1; D is unclear. Germline V CDR1 and CDR2: LGHNA, YSLEER. Trimming removed 0 bases at V and 6 bases at J, with 12 bases between. The CDR3 loop spans 15 amino acids. CDR3 in amino acids: CASSQDFRAINEQFF. CDR3 nucleotide sequence: TGCGCCAGCAGCCAAGATTTTAGAGCGATCAATGAGCAGTTCTTC.

The genes are TRBV6-6 and TRBJ2-7; 7 positions match TRBD1. Trimming took 5 bases from V and 5 from J; bases not matched to a gene: 12. The germline V gene has CDR1 MNHNY and CDR2 SVGAGI (reference sequence). The CDR3 extends over 15 amino acids. Here the CDR3 reads CASSPGTVPGHEQYF. CDR3 coding DNA: TGTGCCAGCAGTCCCGGGACAGTCCCCGGCCACGAGCAGTACTTC.

Comment on this clone: The identical CDR3 is also encoded by other nucleotide sequences in the sample. The V and J genes are TRBV19 and TRBJ2-2; the D is unclear. CDR3 length equals 11 residues. Trimming left V 7 bases short and J 5 bases short, with 5 bases between. CDR1 and CDR2 (germline): LNHDA, SQIVND (reference sequence). CDR3 residues: CASTYTGELFF. In nucleotides, the CDR3 is TGTGCCAGTACTTATACCGGGGAGCTGTTTTTT.

Notes on this clone: An end of the junction differs from the germline gene, which may be a read error. This sequence joins TRBV6-1 and TRBJ2-1; D is unresolved. This CDR3 is built from 13 residues. Germline V gene sequence: CDR1 MNHNS, CDR2 SASEGT. The CDR3 reads CASREEELLEQFF. CDR3 nucleotide sequence: TGTGCCAGCAGGGAAGAGGAGCTTCTCGAGCAGTTCTTC.